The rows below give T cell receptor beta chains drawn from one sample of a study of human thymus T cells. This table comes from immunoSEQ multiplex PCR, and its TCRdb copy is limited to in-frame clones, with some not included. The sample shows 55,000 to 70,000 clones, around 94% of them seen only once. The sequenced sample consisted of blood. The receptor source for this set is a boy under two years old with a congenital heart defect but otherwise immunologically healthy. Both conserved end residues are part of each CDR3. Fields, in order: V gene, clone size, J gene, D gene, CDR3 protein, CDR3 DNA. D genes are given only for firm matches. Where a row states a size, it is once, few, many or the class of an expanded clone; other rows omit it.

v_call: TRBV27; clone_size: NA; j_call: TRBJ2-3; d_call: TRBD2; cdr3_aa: CASSPWEGGTDTQYF; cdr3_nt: TGTGCCAGCAGTCCCTGGGAGGGAGGCACAGATACGCAGTATTTT
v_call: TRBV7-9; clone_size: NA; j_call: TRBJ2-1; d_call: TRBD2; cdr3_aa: CASSLPMTSWSSYNEQFF; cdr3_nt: TGTGCCAGCAGCTTACCCATGACTAGCTGGAGCTCCTACAATGAGCAGTTCTTC
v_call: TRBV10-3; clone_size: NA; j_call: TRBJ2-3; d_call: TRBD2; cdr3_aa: CAISDGTSFRTDTQYF; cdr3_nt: TGTGCCATCAGTGACGGGACTAGCTTTCGCACAGATACGCAGTATTTT
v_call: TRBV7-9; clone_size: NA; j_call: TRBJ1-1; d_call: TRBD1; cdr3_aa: CASSPDRGGTEAFF; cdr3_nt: TGTGCCAGCAGCCCTGACAGGGGAGGGACTGAAGCTTTCTTT
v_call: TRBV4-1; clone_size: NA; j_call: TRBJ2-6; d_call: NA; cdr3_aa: CASSQPLRGVAGSGANVLTF; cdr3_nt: TGCGCCAGCAGCCAACCACTCAGGGGGGTAGCCGGCTCTGGGGCCAACGTCCTGACTTTC
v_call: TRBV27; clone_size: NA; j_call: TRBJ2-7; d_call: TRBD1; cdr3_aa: CASSPGQGEQYF; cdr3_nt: TGTGCCAGCAGCCCCGGACAGGGCGAGCAGTACTTC
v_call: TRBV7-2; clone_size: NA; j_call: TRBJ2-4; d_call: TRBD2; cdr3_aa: CASSQTSGGVEAKNIQYF; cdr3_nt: TGTGCCAGCAGTCAGACTAGCGGGGGGGTCGAGGCCAAAAACATTCAGTACTTC
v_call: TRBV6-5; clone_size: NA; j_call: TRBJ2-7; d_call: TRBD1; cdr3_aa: CASTRGIAGYEQYF; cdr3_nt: TGTGCCAGCACCAGGGGGATAGCTGGCTACGAGCAGTACTTC
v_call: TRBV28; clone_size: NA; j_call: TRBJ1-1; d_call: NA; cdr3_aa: CASSRGGMNTEAFF; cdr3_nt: TGTGCCAGCAGTAGGGGGGGGATGAACACTGAAGCTTTCTTT
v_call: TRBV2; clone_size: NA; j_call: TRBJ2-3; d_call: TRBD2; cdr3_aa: CASSARLARTDTQYF; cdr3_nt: TGTGCCAGCAGCGCTCGACTAGCGAGGACAGATACGCAGTATTTT
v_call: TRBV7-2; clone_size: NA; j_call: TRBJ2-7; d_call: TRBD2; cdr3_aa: CASSLVPSGRADYEQYF; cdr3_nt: TGTGCCAGCAGCTTAGTGCCTAGCGGGAGAGCGGACTACGAGCAGTACTTC
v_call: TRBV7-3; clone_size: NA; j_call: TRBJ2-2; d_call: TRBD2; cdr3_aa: CASSPAGGQNTGELFF; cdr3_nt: TGTGCCAGCAGCCCAGCGGGGGGACAGAACACCGGGGAGCTGTTTTTT
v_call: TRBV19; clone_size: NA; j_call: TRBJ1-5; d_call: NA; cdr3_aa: CASSIQDGRNQPQHF; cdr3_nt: TGTGCCAGTAGTATCCAGGACGGCCGCAATCAGCCCCAGCATTTT
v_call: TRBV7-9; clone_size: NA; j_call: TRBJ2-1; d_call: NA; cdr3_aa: CASSLEDREQFF; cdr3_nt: TGTGCCAGCAGCTTAGAGGATCGTGAGCAGTTCTTC
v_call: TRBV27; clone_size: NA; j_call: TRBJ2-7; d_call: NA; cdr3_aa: CASSSSRDSNSYEQYF; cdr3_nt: TGTGCCAGCAGCTCAAGCCGGGACTCCAACTCCTACGAGCAGTACTTC
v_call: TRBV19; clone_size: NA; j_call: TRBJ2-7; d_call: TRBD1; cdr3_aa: CASSLAGTGSEEQYF; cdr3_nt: TGTGCCAGTAGTCTTGCCGGGACAGGGTCTGAGGAGCAGTACTTC
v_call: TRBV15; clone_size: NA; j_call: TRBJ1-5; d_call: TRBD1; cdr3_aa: CATSRFDRANQPQHF; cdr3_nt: TGTGCCACCAGCAGATTCGACAGGGCCAATCAGCCCCAGCATTTT
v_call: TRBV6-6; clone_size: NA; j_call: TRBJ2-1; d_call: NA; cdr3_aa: CASSPSYNEQFF; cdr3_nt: TGTGCCAGCAGTCCTAGCTACAATGAGCAGTTCTTC
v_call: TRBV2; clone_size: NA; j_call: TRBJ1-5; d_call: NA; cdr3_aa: CASSDSGGWPQHF; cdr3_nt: TGTGCCAGCAGTGATTCGGGGGGCTGGCCCCAGCATTTT
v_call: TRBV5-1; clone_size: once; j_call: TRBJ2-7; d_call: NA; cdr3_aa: CASSQDSYEQYF; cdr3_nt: TGCGCCAGCAGCCAGGACAGCTACGAGCAGTACTTC
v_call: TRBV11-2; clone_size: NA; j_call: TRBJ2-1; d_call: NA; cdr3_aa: CASSLERVNEQFF; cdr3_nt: TGTGCCAGCAGCTTAGAGCGGGTCAATGAGCAGTTCTTC
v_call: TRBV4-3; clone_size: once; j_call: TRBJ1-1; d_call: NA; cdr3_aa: CASSQERQSLSLNTEAFF; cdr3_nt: TGCGCCAGCAGCCAAGAGAGGCAGTCACTTAGTTTGAACACTGAAGCTTTCTTT
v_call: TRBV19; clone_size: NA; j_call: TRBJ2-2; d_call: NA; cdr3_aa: CASQPRVPGELFF; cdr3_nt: TGTGCCAGTCAACCAAGGGTCCCCGGGGAGCTGTTTTTT
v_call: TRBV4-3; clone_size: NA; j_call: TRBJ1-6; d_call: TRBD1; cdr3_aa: CASSQADRGNSPLHF; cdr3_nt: TGCGCCAGCAGCCAAGCAGACAGGGGGAATTCACCCCTCCACTTT
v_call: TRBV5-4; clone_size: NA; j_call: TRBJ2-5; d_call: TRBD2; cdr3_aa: CASSFRRGGAETQYF; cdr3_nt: TGTGCCAGCAGCTTCCGCCGCGGGGGGGCAGAGACCCAGTACTTC
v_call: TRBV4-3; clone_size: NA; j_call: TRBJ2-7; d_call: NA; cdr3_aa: CASSPRGGGPYEQYF; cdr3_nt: TGCGCCAGCAGCCCCCGGGGAGGGGGCCCCTACGAGCAGTACTTC
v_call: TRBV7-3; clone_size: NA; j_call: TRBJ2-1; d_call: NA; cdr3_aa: CASSLDSSYNEQFF; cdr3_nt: TGTGCCAGCAGCTTGGACAGCTCCTACAATGAGCAGTTCTTC
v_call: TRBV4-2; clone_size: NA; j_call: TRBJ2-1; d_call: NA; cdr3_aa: CASSPLSYNEQFF; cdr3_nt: TGTGCCAGCAGCCCCCTATCCTACAATGAGCAGTTCTTC
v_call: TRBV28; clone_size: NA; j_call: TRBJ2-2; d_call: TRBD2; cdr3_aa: CASSLAGGTGELFF; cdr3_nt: TGTGCCAGCAGTTTAGCGGGAGGCACCGGGGAGCTGTTTTTT
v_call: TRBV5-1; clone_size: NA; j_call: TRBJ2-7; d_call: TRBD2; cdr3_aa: CASSLDRTGLAGDHEQYF; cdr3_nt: TGCGCCAGCAGCTTGGATCGGACGGGACTAGCGGGGGACCACGAGCAGTACTTC
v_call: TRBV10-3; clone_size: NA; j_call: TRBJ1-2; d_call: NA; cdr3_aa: CAISGGYGYTF; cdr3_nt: TGTGCCATCAGTGGTGGCTATGGCTACACCTTC
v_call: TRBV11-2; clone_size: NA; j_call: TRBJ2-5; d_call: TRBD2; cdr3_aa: CASSISGTSQETQYF; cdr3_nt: TGTGCCAGCAGCATAAGCGGGACTAGCCAAGAGACCCAGTACTTC
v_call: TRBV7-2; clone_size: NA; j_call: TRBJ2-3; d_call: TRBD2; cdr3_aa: CASSPGGGDTQYF; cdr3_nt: TGTGCCAGCAGCCCTGGCGGGGGAGATACGCAGTATTTT
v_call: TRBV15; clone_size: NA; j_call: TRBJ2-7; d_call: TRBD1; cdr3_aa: CATSGQGYEQYF; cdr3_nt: TGTGCCACCAGCGGACAGGGCTACGAGCAGTACTTC
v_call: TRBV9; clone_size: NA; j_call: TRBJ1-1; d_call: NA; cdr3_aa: CASSVALNTEAFF; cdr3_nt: TGTGCCAGCAGCGTAGCACTGAACACTGAAGCTTTCTTT
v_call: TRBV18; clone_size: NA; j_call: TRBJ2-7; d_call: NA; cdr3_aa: CASSPREELYEQYF; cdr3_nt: TGTGCCAGCTCACCCCGGGAAGAACTCTACGAGCAGTACTTC
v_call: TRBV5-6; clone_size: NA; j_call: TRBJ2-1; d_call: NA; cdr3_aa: CASSLLGGTIDNEQFF; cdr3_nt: TGTGCCAGCAGCTTGCTGGGCGGGACGATCGACAATGAGCAGTTCTTC
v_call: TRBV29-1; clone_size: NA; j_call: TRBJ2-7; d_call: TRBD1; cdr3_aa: CSVAMGQSSYEQYF; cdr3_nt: TGCAGCGTTGCCATGGGACAGTCCTCCTACGAGCAGTACTTC
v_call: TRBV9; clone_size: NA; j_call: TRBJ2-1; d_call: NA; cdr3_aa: CASSVLAGANNEQFF; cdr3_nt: TGTGCCAGCAGCGTACTCGCGGGGGCGAACAATGAGCAGTTCTTC
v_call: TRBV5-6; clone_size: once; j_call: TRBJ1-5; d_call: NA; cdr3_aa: CASSLRPADRYSNQPQHF; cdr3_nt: TGTGCCAGCAGCTTGCGGCCCGCAGACAGATATAGCAATCAGCCCCAGCATTTT
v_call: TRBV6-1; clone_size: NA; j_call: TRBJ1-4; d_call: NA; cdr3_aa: CASSEKRGGGATNEKLFF; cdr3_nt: TGTGCCAGCAGTGAAAAGAGGGGGGGTGGAGCAACTAATGAAAAACTGTTTTTT
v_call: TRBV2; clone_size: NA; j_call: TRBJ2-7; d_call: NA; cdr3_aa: CASSSRDSLSYEQYF; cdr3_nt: TGTGCCAGCAGTTCCCGGGACTCTCTTTCGTACGAGCAGTACTTC
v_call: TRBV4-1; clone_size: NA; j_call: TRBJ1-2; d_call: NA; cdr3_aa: CASSGGHSYGYTF; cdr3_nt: TGCGCCAGCAGTGGTGGGCACAGCTATGGCTACACCTTC
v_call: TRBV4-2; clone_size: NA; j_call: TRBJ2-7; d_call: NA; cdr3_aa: CASSQEGTGGYEQYF; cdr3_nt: TGTGCCAGCAGCCAAGAAGGAACCGGAGGCTACGAGCAGTACTTC
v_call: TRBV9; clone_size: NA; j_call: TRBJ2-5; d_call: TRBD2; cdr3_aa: CASSVVGGGTETQYF; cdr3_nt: TGTGCCAGCAGCGTAGTTGGCGGGGGGACGGAGACCCAGTACTTC
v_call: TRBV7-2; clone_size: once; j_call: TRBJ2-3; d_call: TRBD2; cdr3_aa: CASSHGLAGGRGTDTQYF; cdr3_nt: TGTGCCAGCAGCCACGGACTAGCGGGAGGTAGGGGCACAGATACGCAGTATTTT
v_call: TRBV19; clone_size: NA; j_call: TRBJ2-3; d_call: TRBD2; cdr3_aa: CASSMGGPDTQYF; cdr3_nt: TGTGCCAGTAGTATGGGAGGGCCGGATACGCAGTATTTT
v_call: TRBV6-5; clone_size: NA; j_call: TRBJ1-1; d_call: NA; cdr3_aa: CASSYSHFNTEAFF; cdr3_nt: TGTGCCAGCAGTTACTCACATTTCAACACTGAAGCTTTCTTT
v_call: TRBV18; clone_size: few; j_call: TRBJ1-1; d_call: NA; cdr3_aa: CASSPRGNTEAFF; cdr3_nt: TGTGCCAGCTCACCACGGGGGAACACTGAAGCTTTCTTT
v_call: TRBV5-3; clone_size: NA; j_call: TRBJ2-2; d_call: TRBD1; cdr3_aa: CARSFKSGTGMTGELFF; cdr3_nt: TGTGCCAGAAGCTTCAAATCCGGGACAGGGATGACCGGGGAGCTGTTTTTT
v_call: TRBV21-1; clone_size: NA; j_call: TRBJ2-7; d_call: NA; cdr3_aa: CASTGRYEQYF; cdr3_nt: TGTGCCAGCACCGGACGCTACGAGCAGTACTTC
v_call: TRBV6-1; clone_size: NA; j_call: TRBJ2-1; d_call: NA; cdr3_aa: CASRGGEQFF; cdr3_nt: TGTGCCAGCCGGGGTGGTGAGCAGTTCTTC
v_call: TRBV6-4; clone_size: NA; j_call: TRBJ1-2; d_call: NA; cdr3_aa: CASSDKGGLYGYTF; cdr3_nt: TGTGCCAGCAGTGACAAGGGGGGGCTCTATGGCTACACCTTC
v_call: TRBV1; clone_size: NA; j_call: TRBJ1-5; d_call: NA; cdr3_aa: CTSSQLLRGGGQPQHF; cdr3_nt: TGCACCAGCAGCCAACTCCTGCGGGGAGGAGGTCAGCCCCAGCATTTT